A single sample gave rise to the 25 T cell receptor beta chains below, sequenced in a study of T cells in Graves' hyperthyroidism and ophthalmopathy. Using RNA transcripts as the source, TCR beta CDR3 regions were amplified. The TCR CDR3 first-round RT-PCR relied on the HTBI primer set. TCRdb reprocessed the multiplex PCR reads with MiXCR, giving one entry per CDR3 protein. The sample consists of about 290,000 distinct CDR3 sequences, roughly 17% of them appearing once. The sample consisted of blood. Every receptor here comes from a man aged 30-40 years with Graves' hyperthyroidism.

This clonotype has only a few counts. The chain uses TRBV20-1 and TRBJ2-3, with 7 bases aligning to TRBD2. J lost 4 bases, V lost 6 bases, and 13 bases had no gene match. The CDR3 sequence is 15 residues long. CDR1 DFQATT and CDR2 SNEGSKA come from the germline V gene (reference sequence). For the CDR3, the DNA is TGCAGTGCCACCGGGTCGGGAGGCGGGGCAGATACGCAGTATTTT. Amino acid sequence: CSATGSGGGADTQYF.

This clonotype was seen a handful of times. CDR3 loop: CASSFRIGGELFF. Here the CDR3 DNA reads TGTGCCAGCAGCTTCCGTATAGGCGGGGAGCTGTTTTTT. The V and J genes are TRBV7-2 and TRBJ2-2; no reliable D call. Between the trimmed V and J ends, which lost 3 bases and 7 bases, there was a span of 9 bases. This CDR3 has 13 amino acids. In germline, CDR1 is SGHTA, CDR2 FQGNSA.

This clonotype was seen many times. The chain employs TRBV7-8 and TRBJ2-7; 7 bases fit TRBD1. Germline CDR1 is SGHVS and CDR2 is FQNEAQ. With V trimmed by 4 bases and J by 3 bases, 6 bases remained unmatched. This CDR3 spans 14 amino acids. This CDR3 reads CASSSYRDSYEQYF. In nucleotides, the CDR3 is TGTGCCAGCAGCTCGTACCGGGACAGCTACGAGCAGTACTTC.

This clonotype was counted a single time. This may be a read error: a much more frequent sequence differs by one nucleotide. This chain uses TRBV13 with TRBJ1-1; the match to TRBD1 covers 9 bases. This CDR3 contains 13 residues. The V gene's germline CDR1 is PRHDT and CDR2 FYEKMQ (reference sequence). The CDR3 is CAGSPPGQGVAFF. In nucleotides, the CDR3 is TGTGCCGGCAGCCCACCGGGACAGGGAGTTGCTTTCTTT. The variable domain in full, completed from reference TRBV13 and TRBJ1-1, reads AAGVIQSPRHLIKEKRETATLKCYPIPRHDTVYWYQQGPGQDPQFLISFYEKMQSDKGSIPDRFSAQQFSDYHSELNMSSLELGDSALYFCAGSPPGQGVAFFGQGTRLTVV.

In its sample, this clonotype was seen many times. CDR3 region: CASSHGGGDTQYF. The CDR3 bases are TGTGCCAGCAGCCATGGAGGGGGAGATACGCAGTATTTT. The J gene is TRBJ2-3, the V gene TRBV3-1; D possibly uses TRBD1 or TRBD2 (6 bases each). Trimming removed 3 bases at V and 5 bases at J, with 9 bases between. The CDR3 length is 13 residues. Germline CDR1 is LGHDT and CDR2 is YNNKEL (reference sequence).

This clonotype was detected only a few times. This chain links TRBV10-3 with TRBJ2-1; D might be TRBD1 (5 bases). Germline assignment: CDR1 ENHRY and CDR2 SYGVKD. V lost 0 bases and J lost 4, with 10 bases in between. This CDR3 contains 15 residues. The CDR3, as DNA: TGTGCCATCAGTGAGTCGCAGGGAAATTACAATGAGCAGTTCTTC. Translating it yields CAISESQGNYNEQFF.

The V and J genes are TRBV5-1 and TRBJ1-2; TRBD1 is a possible D gene (5 bases). Germline values: CDR1 SGHRS, CDR2 YFSETQ. The length of the CDR3 is 16 residues. V was cut by 1 base and J by 1 base, with 14 bases left in between. The CDR3 protein is CASSLNPGLSNYGYTF. The CDR3 coding sequence is TGCGCCAGCAGCTTGAATCCAGGGTTGAGTAACTATGGCTACACCTTC.

The chain couples TRBV28 to TRBJ2-7, with D tentatively TRBD2 (5 bases). The CDR3 spans 15 residues. Germline V gives CDR1 MDHEN, CDR2 SYDVKM. V shed 5 bases and J shed 0 bases, with 14 bases lying between them. The CDR3 DNA sequence: TGTGCCAGCAGTCCCGGACTCAGAGTCTCCTACGAGCAGTACTTC. It is translated as CASSPGLRVSYEQYF.

V is TRBV7-9 and J is TRBJ2-1; 13 bases fit TRBD2. The CDR3 loop spans 22 amino acids. Per the germline V gene, CDR1 is SEHNR and CDR2 is FQNEAQ (reference sequence). J gave up 2 bases and V 2 bases, and 18 bases lay outside the gene matches. This CDR3 reads CASSLWTGRTSGSSTTYNEQFF. The DNA for the CDR3 is TGTGCCAGCAGCTTATGGACAGGCCGGACTAGCGGGAGCTCAACCACCTACAATGAGCAGTTCTTC.

This clonotype has just a few counts. The chain joins TRBV24-1 to TRBJ2-1; 7 nucleotides align to TRBD1. The germline V gene encodes CDR1 KGHDR and CDR2 SFDVKD. CDR3 length equals 14 residues. The V and J ends lost 5 bases and 6 bases, in that order; junction bases with no gene match: 6. The chain's CDR3 is CATSAQGPRNEQFF. DNA for the CDR3: TGTGCCACCAGTGCACAGGGGCCACGCAATGAGCAGTTCTTC.

This clonotype has at least ten counts. The gene calls are TRBV20-1 and TRBJ1-6; 7 bases are shared with TRBD1. Germline lookup yields CDR1 DFQATT and CDR2 SNEGSKA (reference sequence). CDR3 length: 14 amino acids. The V gene end was trimmed by 0 bases and the J gene end by 14 bases; junction bases not matched to a gene: 10. The DNA for the CDR3 is TGCAGTGCTAGAGATCCGACAGGGCGAGGGACCCTCCACTTT. Translation: CSARDPTGRGTLHF.

The chain uses TRBV30 and TRBJ1-1; D is unclear. Germline CDR1 is GTSNPN and CDR2 is SVGIG (reference sequence). The CDR3 runs 12 residues. V dropped 0 bases and J dropped 5 bases, with 7 bases sitting between them. This CDR3 reads CAWSVRTTEAFF. As DNA, the CDR3 is TGTGCCTGGAGTGTTCGAACAACTGAAGCTTTCTTT. Using reference TRBV30 and TRBJ1-1 for the parts outside the CDR3, the full variable domain is SQTIHQWPATLVQPVGSPLSLECTVEGTSNPNLYWYRQAAGRGLQLLFYSVGIGQISSEVPQNLSASRPQDRQFILSSKKLLLSDSGFYLCAWSVRTTEAFFGQGTRLTVV.

V gene TRBV20-1 combines with J gene TRBJ2-1, with TRBD2 matching over 10 bases. The CDR3 runs to 17 residues. The V segment lost 1 base and the J segment 2 bases; nucleotides outside the gene matches: 8. Germline V gene sequence: CDR1 DFQATT, CDR2 SNEGSKA (reference sequence). The CDR3 sequence is CSARVVGLAGAYNEQFF. The CDR3 bases are TGCAGTGCTAGAGTTGTAGGCCTAGCGGGAGCCTACAATGAGCAGTTCTTC.

The V call is TRBV20-1, the J call TRBJ1-2, with D tentatively TRBD1 (5 bases). Germline assignment: CDR1 DFQATT and CDR2 SNEGSKA (reference sequence). This CDR3 is 14 amino acids long. V dropped 3 bases and J dropped 1 base, with 12 bases sitting between them. CDR3 bases: TGCAGTGCTAGGGGGGTGGGACTTAACTATGGCTACACCTTC. This translates into CSARGVGLNYGYTF.

The chain employs TRBV6-2 or TRBV6-3 and TRBJ2-1; D unclear. This CDR3 has 11 residues. V dropped 5 bases and J dropped 10 bases, with 9 bases sitting between them. Germline V gene data show CDR1 as MNHEY and CDR2 as SVGEGT. The CDR3 loop is CASSTMGEQFF. The CDR3 nucleotides read TGTGCCAGCAGTACCATGGGGGAGCAGTTCTTC.

In its sample, this clonotype was seen many times. The CDR3 is CASSLKVGQGAGETQYF. Written as DNA, the CDR3 is TGTGCCAGCAGCTTGAAGGTGGGACAGGGGGCCGGAGAGACCCAGTACTTC. V and J are TRBV5-4 and TRBJ2-5; 12 bases agree with TRBD1. J lost 4 bases, V lost 1 base, and 8 bases had no gene match. Germline V gives CDR1 SGHNT, CDR2 YYREEE (reference sequence). This CDR3 is built from 17 residues. Full variable domain (remainder filled in from reference TRBV5-4 and TRBJ2-5): ETGVTQSPTHLIKTRGQQVTLRCSSQSGHNTVSWYQQALGQGPQFIFQYYREEENGRGNFPPRFSGLQFPNYSSELNVNALELDDSALYLCASSLKVGQGAGETQYFGPGTRLLVL.

This clonotype was found many times. The rearrangement links TRBV12-3 or TRBV12-4 to TRBJ2-1, with 8 bases lining up with TRBD2. This CDR3 spans 14 amino acids. Trimming cost V 3 bases and J 6 bases; bases outside gene matches: 4. CDR3 region: CASSFSGGPNEQFF. The CDR3 coding sequence is TGTGCCAGCAGTTTCTCGGGAGGGCCCAATGAGCAGTTCTTC.

This chain links TRBV28 with TRBJ2-7; the D is unclear. Germline assignment: CDR1 MDHEN and CDR2 SYDVKM. V was pared by 5 bases and J by 4 bases, with 9 bases between. There are 12 residues in the CDR3. The CDR3: CASSHGLYEQYF. CDR3 coding DNA: TGTGCCAGCAGTCACGGCCTTTACGAGCAGTACTTC.

V and J are TRBV12-3 or TRBV12-4 and TRBJ2-2, with TRBD2 matching over 10 bases. Losses at the gene ends were 6 bases for V and 3 bases for J; bases not matched to a gene: 19. This CDR3 comprises 20 residues. The CDR3 sequence: CASSPKRESGRAPDTGELFF. The CDR3, as DNA: TGTGCCAGCAGCCCGAAAAGAGAAAGCGGGAGGGCCCCGGACACCGGGGAGCTGTTTTTT.

This clonotype was detected a few times. This chain connects TRBV20-1 to TRBJ2-2, with 11 positions matching TRBD2. CDR3 length: 16 amino acids. V lost 3 bases and J lost 1; bases outside the gene matches: 4. CDR1 is DFQATT and CDR2 is SNEGSKA in the germline V gene (reference sequence). This chain's CDR3 is CSASRLAGKNTGELFF. CDR3 DNA sequence: TGCAGTGCTAGCAGACTAGCGGGAAAGAACACCGGGGAGCTGTTTTTT.

The V and J genes are TRBV27 and TRBJ2-7; D may be TRBD2 (5 bases). Germline V gene lookup returns CDR1 MNHEY and CDR2 SMNVEV (reference sequence). The CDR3 is 17 amino acids. Trimming shortened V by 5 bases and J by 0 bases, and 20 bases separated the two germline ends. The CDR3 reads CASSRPPSSVSSYEQYF. CDR3 sequence (DNA): TGTGCCAGCAGTCGGCCCCCGAGTAGCGTTAGCTCCTACGAGCAGTACTTC.

This clonotype was picked up a small number of times. V usage is TRBV19 and J usage is TRBJ1-2; D is unresolved. Germline V gives CDR1 LNHDA, CDR2 SQIVND (reference sequence). The CDR3 is 11 amino acids. Trimming stripped 5 bases from V and 7 bases from J, with 8 bases between. The chain's CDR3 is CASSGGSGYTF. The CDR3 DNA follows: TGTGCCAGTAGTGGAGGGTCTGGCTACACCTTC. Full variable domain (remainder filled in from reference TRBV19 and TRBJ1-2): DGGITQSPKYLFRKEGQNVTLSCEQNLNHDAMYWYRQDPGQGLRLIYYSQIVNDFQKGDIAEGYSVSREKKESFPLTVTSAQKNPTAFYLCASSGGSGYTFGSGTRLTVV.

Many counts were recorded for this clonotype. The chain uses TRBV20-1 and TRBJ2-7, with 13 bases lining up with TRBD2. The germline V gene has CDR1 DFQATT and CDR2 SNEGSKA (reference sequence). The CDR3 spans 13 residues. V was clipped by 5 bases and J by 6 bases; unmatched bases: 4. CDR3 loop: CSAGLAGVSEQYF. For the CDR3, the DNA is TGCAGTGCTGGACTAGCGGGAGTAAGCGAGCAGTACTTC.

Many counts were recorded for this clonotype. The V gene is TRBV14, the J gene TRBJ2-7; 7 nucleotides align to TRBD1. The CDR3 has 14 residues. Germline CDR1 and CDR2: SGHDN and FVKESK. Trimming removed 3 bases from V and 3 bases from J; junction bases left unmatched: 5. The CDR3 reads CASSHLDRFYEQYF. The CDR3 DNA reads as TGTGCCAGCAGCCACCTGGACAGGTTCTACGAGCAGTACTTC.

This clonotype occurred a few times. The chain uses TRBV30 and TRBJ2-3; D unresolved. From germline, CDR1 is GTSNPN and CDR2 SVGIG (reference sequence). The V end lost 3 bases, the J end lost 0 bases, and 4 bases lay between the germline ends. The CDR3 is made up of 12 amino acids. The DNA of the CDR3 is TGTGCCTGGAGCTTGAGCACAGATACGCAGTATTTT. Translated, it gives CAWSLSTDTQYF.